These 20 T cell receptor beta chains were all obtained from the same sample, sequenced in a study of response to subunit inactivated influenza vaccine. TCRdb re-derived calls from the RT-PCR reads in MiXCR, one entry per CDR3 protein. The table includes 500,000 to 750,000 distinct CDR3 sequences, approximately 15% detected once. Sequenced material: PBMCs from blood, taken 11 to 12 days after vaccination. The receptors come from a man aged 50 to 59 who received an inactivated influenza vaccine.

At least ten counts were recorded for this clonotype. CDR3 nucleotide sequence: TGTGCCAGCAGTTTAAATCCAGGAGAAGCTTTCTTT. Residues: CASSLNPGEAFF. The rearrangement links TRBV12-3 or TRBV12-4 to TRBJ1-1; D is unclear. The CDR3 is 12 residues long. Deletions cut 2 bases from V and 8 bases from J, with 9 bases between.

This clonotype came up many times. The rearrangement joins TRBV6-2 or TRBV6-3 to TRBJ2-3; the D is unclear. CDR1 is MNHEY and CDR2 is SVGEGT in the germline V gene. The CDR3 has 11 amino acids. V was shortened by 3 bases and J by 6 bases, with 4 bases between the two germline ends. The CDR3 protein is CASSYWDTQYF. The CDR3 DNA sequence: TGTGCCAGCAGTTATTGGGATACGCAGTATTTT.

This clonotype showed up many times. The rearrangement joins TRBV20-1 to TRBJ1-1, with TRBD1 matching over 8 bases. V shed 4 bases, J shed 2 bases, and the junction held 3 bases outside the gene matches. Germline V gives CDR1 DFQATT, CDR2 SNEGSKA (reference sequence). CDR3 length: 13 amino acids. The CDR3 region has the DNA TGCAGTGCTACACAGGGGGGAAACACTGAAGCTTTCTTT. This encodes CSATQGGNTEAFF.

The CDR3 region is CASRKGGHSTSQPQHF. The CDR3 DNA reads as TGTGCCAGCAGGAAGGGTGGTCACTCGACGTCCCAGCCCCAGCATTTT. This chain links TRBV28 with TRBJ1-5; no definite D call. The V gene's germline CDR1 is MDHEN and CDR2 SYDVKM. There are 16 residues in the CDR3. V was cut by 6 bases and J by 7 bases, with 22 bases left in between. The whole variable domain, filled in from reference TRBV28 and TRBJ1-5, reads DVKVTQSSRYLVKRTGEKVFLECVQDMDHENMFWYRQDPGLGLRLIYFSYDVKMKEKGDIPEGYSVSREKKERFSLILESASTNQTSMYLCASRKGGHSTSQPQHFGDGTRLSIL.

In this sample, this clonotype turned up a few times. V usage is TRBV5-1 and J usage is TRBJ2-3; tentatively, D is TRBD1 (6 bases). The V gene's germline CDR1 is SGHRS and CDR2 YFSETQ. V was pared by 2 bases and J by 0 bases, with 10 bases between. CDR3 length equals 15 residues. The CDR3 loop is CASSLQGPSTDTQYF. DNA of the CDR3: TGCGCCAGCAGCTTACAGGGTCCTAGCACAGATACGCAGTATTTT. The whole variable domain, filled in from reference TRBV5-1 and TRBJ2-3, reads KAGVTQTPRYLIKTRGQQVTLSCSPISGHRSVSWYQQTPGQGLQFLFEYFSETQRNKGNFPGRFSGRQFSNSRSEMNVSTLELGDSALYLCASSLQGPSTDTQYFGPGTRLTVL.

The gene calls are TRBV29-1 and TRBJ2-7, with D perhaps matching TRBD1 (5 bases). Trimming stripped 6 bases from V and 0 bases from J, with 15 bases between. Germline V CDR1 and CDR2: SQVTM, ANQGSEA. The CDR3 is 14 residues long. The CDR3, as DNA: TGCAGCGTCATTGAAGCAGGGTTCTCCTACGAGCAGTACTTC. Translation gives CSVIEAGFSYEQYF.

This clonotype was observed a few times. The rearrangement joins TRBV18 to TRBJ2-1; D not certain. The length of the CDR3 is 16 residues. The germline V and J ends were trimmed by 0 bases and 5 bases, with 14 bases remaining between them. Germline values: CDR1 KGHSH, CDR2 LQKENI. The CDR3 region is CASSPPVGQFNNEQFF. For the CDR3, the DNA is TGTGCCAGCTCACCACCAGTTGGCCAGTTTAACAATGAGCAGTTCTTC.

This chain links TRBV29-1 with TRBJ2-1; TRBD2 might be the D (6 bases). V was shortened by 5 bases and J by 0 bases, with 8 bases between the two germline ends. Germline loops: CDR1 SQVTM, CDR2 ANQGSEA. This CDR3 is 13 amino acids long. This CDR3 reads CSVLRGSYNEQFF. In nucleotides, the CDR3 is TGCAGCGTTCTGCGGGGCTCCTACAATGAGCAGTTCTTC.

This clonotype was seen many times. The rearrangement uses TRBV5-1 and TRBJ2-5; D call uncertain. The CDR3 spans 15 residues. V lost 0 bases and J lost 0, with 9 bases in between. From germline, CDR1 is SGHRS and CDR2 YFSETQ. Here the CDR3 DNA reads TGCGCCAGCAGCTTGGGGTCAATATACCAAGAGACCCAGTACTTC. Protein: CASSLGSIYQETQYF.

This clonotype was observed a few times. V gene TRBV6-1 combines with J gene TRBJ2-1; 10 bases line up with TRBD1. V shed 4 bases and J 6 bases; nucleotides not matched to a gene: 6. The V gene's germline CDR1 is MNHNS and CDR2 SASEGT. The CDR3 extends over 15 amino acids. CDR3 nucleotide sequence: TGTGCCAGCAGTGCACCGGGACAGGGGTTCAATGAGCAGTTCTTC. This gives the protein CASSAPGQGFNEQFF.

This clonotype was observed a few times. This chain connects TRBV10-2 to TRBJ2-1; D is tentatively TRBD1 or TRBD2 (5 bases each). The CDR3 is 14 amino acids. V lost 7 bases and J lost 6, with 16 bases in between. Per the germline V gene, CDR1 is WSHSY and CDR2 is SAAADI. This CDR3 reads CASNPGRSLNEQFF. CDR3 nucleotides: TGCGCCAGCAACCCGGGACGGAGCCTCAATGAGCAGTTCTTC.

The chain carries TRBV20-1 and TRBJ2-7; 13 bases line up with TRBD2. V lost 5 bases, J lost 4 bases, and 8 bases stayed unmatched. The CDR3 is made up of 15 amino acids. CDR1 DFQATT and CDR2 SNEGSKA come from the germline V gene (reference sequence). The CDR3 region is CSARLLAGGRYEQYF. In DNA, the CDR3 is TGCAGTGCTCGATTACTAGCGGGGGGGCGGTACGAGCAGTACTTC.

J is TRBJ2-7 and V is TRBV29-1; 8 nucleotides match TRBD1. Trimming at V came to 6 bases and at J to 6 bases, leaving 13 bases not matched to a gene. Germline values: CDR1 SQVTM, CDR2 ANQGSEA. The CDR3 length is 14 residues. The CDR3 loop reads CSVLKDRVFGEQYF. The CDR3 nucleotides are TGCAGCGTCCTGAAGGACAGGGTTTTTGGCGAGCAGTACTTC.

This clonotype was picked up many times. The chain is built from TRBV15 and TRBJ1-1, with 9 bases matching TRBD1. The CDR3 length is 18 residues. The germline gives CDR1 LNHNV, CDR2 YYDKDF (reference sequence). V shed 0 bases, J shed 4 bases, and the junction held 12 bases outside the gene matches. Written as DNA, the CDR3 is TGTGCCACCAGCAGAGATTATTACAGGGGGCATGGGAGCACTGAAGCTTTCTTT. Protein: CATSRDYYRGHGSTEAFF. Combining the CDR3 with reference TRBV15 and TRBJ1-1 gives the whole variable domain DAMVIQNPRYQVTQFGKPVTLSCSQTLNHNVMYWYQQKSSQAPKLLFHYYDKDFNNEADTPDNFQSRRPNTSFCFLDIRSPGLGDTAMYLCATSRDYYRGHGSTEAFFGQGTRLTVV.

The V call is TRBV6-1, the J call TRBJ2-7; tentatively, D is TRBD1 (5 bases). This CDR3 has 15 residues. V lost 6 bases and J lost 2, with 17 bases in between. Germline-derived CDR1 and CDR2 are MNHNS and SASEGT. The CDR3 DNA reads TGTGCCAGCAGGGGTACAGGAACCTTACCCTACGAGCAGTACTTC. Translated, it gives CASRGTGTLPYEQYF.

This clonotype was seen a few times. The chain links TRBV11-1 to TRBJ2-1, with TRBD2 as a possible D gene (5 bases). The CDR3 is made up of 14 amino acids. Trimming stripped 2 bases from V and 5 bases from J, with 10 bases between. Looked up from germline, CDR1 is SGHAT and CDR2 is FQDESV (reference sequence). CDR3 nucleotide sequence: TGTGCCAGCAGCTTATCCGGGAAGAACAATGAGCAGTTCTTC. This translates into CASSLSGKNNEQFF. The entire variable domain, with the rest obtained from reference TRBV11-1 and TRBJ2-1, is as follows: EAEVAQSPRYKITEKSQAVAFWCDPISGHATLYWYRQILGQGPELLVQFQDESVVDDSQLPKDRFSAERLKGVDSTLKIQPAELGDSAMYLCASSLSGKNNEQFFGPGTRLTVL.

This chain links TRBV7-9 with TRBJ1-2; no definite D call. The ends were cut back, 2 bases at V and 0 bases at J, with 4 bases in the middle. This CDR3 contains 13 residues. CDR1 is SEHNR, CDR2 FQNEAQ, per germline (reference sequence). The CDR3 region has the DNA TGTGCCAGCAGCTTACCGGCTAACTATGGCTACACCTTC. Its protein product is CASSLPANYGYTF. The full variable domain, in which reference TRBV7-9 and TRBJ1-2 provide the parts outside the CDR3, is DTGVSQNPRHKITKRGQNVTFRCDPISEHNRLYWYRQTLGQGPEFLTYFQNEAQLEKSRLLSDRFSAERPKGSFSTLEIQRTEQGDSAMYLCASSLPANYGYTFGSGTRLTVV.

This clonotype occurred many times. V and J are TRBV5-1 and TRBJ1-2; D may be TRBD1 (6 bases). Germline loops: CDR1 SGHRS, CDR2 YFSETQ. Trimming left V 3 bases short and J 6 bases short, with 12 bases between. This CDR3 comprises 13 residues. This chain's CDR3 is CASSYHREDGYTF. In DNA form, the CDR3 reads TGCGCCAGCAGCTACCACAGGGAAGATGGCTACACCTTC.

This clonotype was counted a few times. This chain joins TRBV27 and TRBJ2-7, with D perhaps being TRBD1 or TRBD2 (5 bases each). The V end lost 5 bases, the J end lost 4 bases, and 18 bases lay between the germline ends. This CDR3 spans 15 amino acids. Germline-derived CDR1 and CDR2 are MNHEY and SMNVEV (reference sequence). DNA of the CDR3: TGTGCCAGCAGTCCCCCGGGACGGATAATTTACGAGCAGTACTTC. This encodes CASSPPGRIIYEQYF.

The chain combines TRBV2 with TRBJ1-2, with D unresolved. This CDR3 is 15 amino acids long. V was cut by 5 bases and J by 4 bases, with 17 bases left in between. The germline V gene has CDR1 SNHLY and CDR2 FYNNEI. This CDR3 is CASSPKLITPYGYTF. CDR3 DNA sequence: TGTGCCAGCAGTCCCAAGCTTATCACCCCCTATGGCTACACCTTC.